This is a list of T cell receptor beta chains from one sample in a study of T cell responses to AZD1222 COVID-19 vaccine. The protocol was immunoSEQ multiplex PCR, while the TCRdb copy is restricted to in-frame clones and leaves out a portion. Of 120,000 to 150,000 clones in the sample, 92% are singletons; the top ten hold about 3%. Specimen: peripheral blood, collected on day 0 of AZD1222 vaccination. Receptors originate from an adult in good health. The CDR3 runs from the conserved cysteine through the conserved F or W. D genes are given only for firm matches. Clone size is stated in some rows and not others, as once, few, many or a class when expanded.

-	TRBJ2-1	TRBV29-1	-	CSVGVTGTYNEQFF	TGCAGCGTTGGGGTGACGGGCACCTACAATGAGCAGTTCTTC
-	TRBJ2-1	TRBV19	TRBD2	CASRATSPYNEQFF	TGTGCCAGTAGAGCGACTAGCCCCTACAATGAGCAGTTCTTC
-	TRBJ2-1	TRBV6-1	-	CASSEAGVWSYNEQFF	TGTGCCAGCAGTGAAGCAGGGGTTTGGTCCTACAATGAGCAGTTCTTC
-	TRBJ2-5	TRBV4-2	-	CASSQGPGHQETQYF	TGTGCCAGCAGCCAGGGACCGGGACACCAAGAGACCCAGTACTTC
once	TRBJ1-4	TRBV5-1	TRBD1	CASSLGTGSGGEKLFF	TGCGCCAGCAGCCTAGGGACAGGGTCTGGAGGAGAAAAACTGTTTTTT
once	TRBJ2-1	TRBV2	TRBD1	CASSADRGTFFF	TGTGCCAGCAGTGCGGACAGGGGAACGTTCTTCTTC
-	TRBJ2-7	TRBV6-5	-	CASSYSESTQGQYF	TGTGCCAGCAGTTACTCGGAGTCAACGCAAGGGCAGTACTTC
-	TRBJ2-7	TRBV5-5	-	CASSRSLNLRSFSYEQYF	TGTGCCAGCAGTCGCTCCCTTAACTTGCGTTCATTCTCCTACGAGCAGTACTTC
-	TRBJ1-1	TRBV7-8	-	CASSSLAGHRNTEAFF	TGTGCCAGCAGCTCGCTAGCGGGACACCGCAACACTGAAGCTTTCTTT
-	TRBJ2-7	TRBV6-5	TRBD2	CASSKREGDEQYF	TGTGCCAGCAGTAAGCGGGAGGGGGACGAGCAGTACTTC
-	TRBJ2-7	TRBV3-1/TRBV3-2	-	CASSQDRNGGSYEQYF	TGTGCCAGCAGCCAAGATCGGAATGGCGGCTCCTACGAGCAGTACTTC